This T cell receptor beta chain came from a study of shared clonotypes between healthy human individuals. Whole-study context: The study used three CD4 naive, three CD4 memory, two CD8 naive and one CD8 memory plate per donor.

Trimming cost V 4 bases and J 3 bases; bases outside gene matches: 12. This CDR3 has 16 residues. Per the germline V gene, CDR1 is SGDLS and CDR2 is YYNGEE. This table comes from immunoSEQ multiplex PCR, and its TCRdb copy is limited to in-frame clones, with some not included. The data contain 2 million to 2.5 million clones, 92% of them seen just once; the ten biggest clones take up 0.3% to 0.45%. The source material was naive CD4+ T cells from PBMCs. Subset given: CD45RA+ positively selected. This chain links TRBV9 with TRBJ2-7, with 8 bases aligning to TRBD2. The source is a man between 18 and 35 years old in good health. Some clones in this sample may be carry-over from other donors' samples. CDR3 nucleotide sequence: TGTGCCAGCAGCCCCAGACGGACTAGCCTTTACTACGAGCAGTACTTC. Protein product: CASSPRRTSLYYEQYF.